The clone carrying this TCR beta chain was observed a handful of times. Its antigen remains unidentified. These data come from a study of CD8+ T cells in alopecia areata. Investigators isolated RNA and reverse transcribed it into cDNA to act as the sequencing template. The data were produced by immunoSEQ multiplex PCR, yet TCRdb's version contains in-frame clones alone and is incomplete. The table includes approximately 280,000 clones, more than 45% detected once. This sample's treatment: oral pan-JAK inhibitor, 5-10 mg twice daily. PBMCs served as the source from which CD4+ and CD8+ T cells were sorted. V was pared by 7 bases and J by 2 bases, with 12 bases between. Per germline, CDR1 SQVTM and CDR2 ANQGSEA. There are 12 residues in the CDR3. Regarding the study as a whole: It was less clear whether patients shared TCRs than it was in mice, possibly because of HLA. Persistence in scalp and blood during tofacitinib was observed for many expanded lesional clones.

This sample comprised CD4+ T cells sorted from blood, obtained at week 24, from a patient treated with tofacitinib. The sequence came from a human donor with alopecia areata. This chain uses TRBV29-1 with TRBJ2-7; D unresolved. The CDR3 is CSATDGTYEQYF. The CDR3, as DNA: TGCAGCGCTACCGACGGTACCTACGAGCAGTACTTC.